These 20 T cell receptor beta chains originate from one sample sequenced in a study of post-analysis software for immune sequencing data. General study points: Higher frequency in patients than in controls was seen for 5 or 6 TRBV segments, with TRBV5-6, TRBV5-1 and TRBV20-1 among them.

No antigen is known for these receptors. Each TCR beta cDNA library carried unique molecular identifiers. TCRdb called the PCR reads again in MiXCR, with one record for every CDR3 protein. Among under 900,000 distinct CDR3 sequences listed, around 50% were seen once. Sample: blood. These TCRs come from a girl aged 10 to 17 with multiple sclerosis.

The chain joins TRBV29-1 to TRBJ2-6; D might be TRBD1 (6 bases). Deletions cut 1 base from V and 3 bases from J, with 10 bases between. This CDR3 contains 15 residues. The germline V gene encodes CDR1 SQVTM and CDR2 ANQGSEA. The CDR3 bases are TGCAGCGTTGAAGTACAGGGTAATGGGGCCAACGTCCTGACTTTC. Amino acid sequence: CSVEVQGNGANVLTF. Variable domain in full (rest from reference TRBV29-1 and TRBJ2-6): SAVISQKPSRDICQRGTSLTIQCQVDSQVTMMFWYRQQPGQSLTLIATANQGSEATYESGFVIDKFPISRPNLTFSTLTVSNMSPEDSSIYLCSVEVQGNGANVLTFGAGSRLTVL.

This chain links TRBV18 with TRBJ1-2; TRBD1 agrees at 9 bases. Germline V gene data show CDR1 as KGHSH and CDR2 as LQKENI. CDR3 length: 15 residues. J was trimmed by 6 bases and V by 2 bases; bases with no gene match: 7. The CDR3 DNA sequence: TGTGCCAGCTCACCAGGGACAGGGAGCCCCAATGGCTACACCTTC. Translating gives CASSPGTGSPNGYTF.

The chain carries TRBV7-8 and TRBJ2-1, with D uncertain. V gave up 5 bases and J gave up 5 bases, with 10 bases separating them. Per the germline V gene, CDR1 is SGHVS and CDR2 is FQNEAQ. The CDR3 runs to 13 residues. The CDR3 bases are TGTGCCAGCAGCGGAAACAATAACAATGAGCAGTTCTTC. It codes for CASSGNNNNEQFF. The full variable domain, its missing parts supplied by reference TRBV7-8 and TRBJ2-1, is GAGVSQSPRYKVAKRGQDVALRCDPISGHVSLFWYQQALGQGPEFLTYFQNEAQLDKSGLPSDRFFAERPEGSVSTLKIQRTQQEDSAVYLCASSGNNNNEQFFGPGTRLTVL.

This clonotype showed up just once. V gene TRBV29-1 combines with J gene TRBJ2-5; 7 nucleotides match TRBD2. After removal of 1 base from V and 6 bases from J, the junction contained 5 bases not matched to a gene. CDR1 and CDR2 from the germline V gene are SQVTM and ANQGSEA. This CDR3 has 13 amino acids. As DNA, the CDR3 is TGCAGCGTTGAAGGTAGCGGGCAAAAGACCCAGTACTTC. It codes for CSVEGSGQKTQYF.

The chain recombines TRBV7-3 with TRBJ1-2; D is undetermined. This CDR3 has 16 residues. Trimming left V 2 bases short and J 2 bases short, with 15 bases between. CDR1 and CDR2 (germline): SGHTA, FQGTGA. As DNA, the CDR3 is TGTGCCAGCAGCTTATACTGGGCGGGGAGCAACTATGGCTACACCTTC. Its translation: CASSLYWAGSNYGYTF. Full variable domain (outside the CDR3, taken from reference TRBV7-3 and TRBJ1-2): GAGVSQTPSNKVTEKGKYVELRCDPISGHTALYWYRQSLGQGPEFLIYFQGTGAADDSGLPNDRFFAVRPEGSVSTLKIQRTERGDSAVYLCASSLYWAGSNYGYTFGSGTRLTVV.

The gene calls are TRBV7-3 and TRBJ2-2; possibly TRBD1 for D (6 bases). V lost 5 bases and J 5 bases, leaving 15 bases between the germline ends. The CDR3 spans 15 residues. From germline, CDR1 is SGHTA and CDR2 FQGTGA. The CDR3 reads CASSPQGFGTGELFF. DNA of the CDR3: TGTGCCAGCAGCCCCCAGGGGTTTGGGACCGGGGAGCTGTTTTTT.

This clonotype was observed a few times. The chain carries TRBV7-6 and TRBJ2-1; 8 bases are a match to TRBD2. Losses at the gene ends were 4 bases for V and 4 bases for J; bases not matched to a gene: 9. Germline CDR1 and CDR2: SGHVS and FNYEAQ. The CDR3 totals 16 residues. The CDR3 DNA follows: TGTGCCAGCAGCTCCAGCGGGGGAATACTTTACAATGAGCAGTTCTTC. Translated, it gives CASSSSGGILYNEQFF. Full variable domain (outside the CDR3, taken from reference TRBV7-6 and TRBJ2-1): GAGVSQSPRYKVTKRGQDVALRCDPISGHVSLYWYRQALGQGPEFLTYFNYEAQQDKSGLPNDRFSAERPEGSISTLTIQRTEQRDSAMYRCASSSSGGILYNEQFFGPGTRLTVL.

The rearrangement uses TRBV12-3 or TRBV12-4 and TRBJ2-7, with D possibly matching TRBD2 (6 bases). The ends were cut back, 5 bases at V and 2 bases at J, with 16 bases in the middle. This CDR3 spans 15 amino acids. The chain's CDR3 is CASSPSASATYEQYF. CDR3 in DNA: TGTGCCAGCAGTCCTTCGGCTAGCGCGACCTACGAGCAGTACTTC.

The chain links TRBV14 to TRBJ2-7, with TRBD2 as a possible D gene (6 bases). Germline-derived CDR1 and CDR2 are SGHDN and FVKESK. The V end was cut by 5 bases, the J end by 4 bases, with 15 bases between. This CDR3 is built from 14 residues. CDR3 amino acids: CASSAIAEDYEQYF. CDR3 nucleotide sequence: TGTGCCAGCAGCGCTATAGCGGAGGATTACGAGCAGTACTTC. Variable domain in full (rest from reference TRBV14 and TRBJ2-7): EAGVTQFPSHSVIEKGQTVTLRCDPISGHDNLYWYRRVMGKEIKFLLHFVKESKQDESGMPNNRFLAERTGGTYSTLKVQPAELEDSGVYFCASSAIAEDYEQYFGPGTRLTVT.

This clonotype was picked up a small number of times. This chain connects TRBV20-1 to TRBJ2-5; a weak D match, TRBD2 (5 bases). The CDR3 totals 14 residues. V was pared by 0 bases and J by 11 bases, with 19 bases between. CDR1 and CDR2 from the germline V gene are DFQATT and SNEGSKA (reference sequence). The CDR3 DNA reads TGCAGTGCTAGAGATCTCTTGAGGGCGGAGGAGCAGTACTTC. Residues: CSARDLLRAEEQYF.

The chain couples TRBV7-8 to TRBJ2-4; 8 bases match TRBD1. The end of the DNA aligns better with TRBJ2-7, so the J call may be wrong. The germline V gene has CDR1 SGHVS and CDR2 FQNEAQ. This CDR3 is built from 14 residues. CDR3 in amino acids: CASSPLQGANEQYF. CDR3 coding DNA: TGTGCCAGCAGCCCCCTCCAGGGGGCCAACGAGCAGTACTTC.

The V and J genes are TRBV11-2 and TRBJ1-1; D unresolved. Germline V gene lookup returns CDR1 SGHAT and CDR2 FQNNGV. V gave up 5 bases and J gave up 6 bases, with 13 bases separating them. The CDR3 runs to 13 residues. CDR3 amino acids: CASSPKRGAEAFF. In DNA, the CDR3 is TGTGCCAGCAGCCCAAAACGGGGTGCTGAAGCTTTCTTT.

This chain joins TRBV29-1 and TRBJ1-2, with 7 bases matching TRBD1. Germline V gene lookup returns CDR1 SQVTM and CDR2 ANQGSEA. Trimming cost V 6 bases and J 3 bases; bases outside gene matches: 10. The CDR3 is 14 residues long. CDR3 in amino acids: CSVANDREYYGYTF. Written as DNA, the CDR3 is TGCAGCGTCGCCAACGACAGGGAATACTATGGCTACACCTTC.

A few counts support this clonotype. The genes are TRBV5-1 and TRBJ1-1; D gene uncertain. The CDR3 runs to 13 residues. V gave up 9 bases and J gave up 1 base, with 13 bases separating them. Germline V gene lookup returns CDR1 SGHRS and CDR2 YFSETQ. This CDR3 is CATGKGPNTEAFF. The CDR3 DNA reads TGCGCCACCGGGAAGGGCCCGAACACTGAAGCTTTCTTT.

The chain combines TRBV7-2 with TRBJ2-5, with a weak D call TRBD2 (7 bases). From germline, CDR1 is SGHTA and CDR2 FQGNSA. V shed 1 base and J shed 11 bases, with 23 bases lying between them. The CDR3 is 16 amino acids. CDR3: CASSLEGGGQVGNQYF. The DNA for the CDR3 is TGTGCCAGCAGCTTAGAGGGGGGGGGGCAGGTGGGGAATCAGTACTTC.

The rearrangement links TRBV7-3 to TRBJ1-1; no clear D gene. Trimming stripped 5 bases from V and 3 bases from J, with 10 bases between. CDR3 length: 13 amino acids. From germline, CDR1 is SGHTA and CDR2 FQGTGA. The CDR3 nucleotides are TGTGCCAGCAGCGCACTGGCAGACACTGAAGCTTTCTTT. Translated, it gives CASSALADTEAFF.

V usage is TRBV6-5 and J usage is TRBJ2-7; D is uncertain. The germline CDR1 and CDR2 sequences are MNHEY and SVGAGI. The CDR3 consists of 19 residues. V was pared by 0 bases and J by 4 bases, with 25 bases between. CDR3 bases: TGTGCCAGCAGTTACTCCGCCCAACTGAGCGAATCAAATTTATACGAGCAGTACTTC. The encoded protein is CASSYSAQLSESNLYEQYF.

In DNA, the CDR3 is TGCAGCGTTGAAGGCCGGACAGTTAGGCAAGAGACCCAGTACTTC. Its translation: CSVEGRTVRQETQYF. This chain links TRBV29-1 with TRBJ2-5, with a weak D call TRBD1 (6 bases). The CDR3 is 15 residues long. Trimming stripped 1 base from V and 2 bases from J, with 14 bases between. Germline V CDR1 and CDR2: SQVTM, ANQGSEA.

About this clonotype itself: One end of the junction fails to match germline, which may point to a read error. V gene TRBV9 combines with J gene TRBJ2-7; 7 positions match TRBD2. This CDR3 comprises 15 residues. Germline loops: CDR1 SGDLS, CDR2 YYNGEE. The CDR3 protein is CASSVGPSGNYEQYF. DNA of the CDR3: TGTGCCAGCAGTGTAGGTCCTAGCGGTAACTACGAGCAGTACTTC.

The CDR3 region is CASSEGRGTHNEQFF. In nucleotides, the CDR3 is TGTGCCAGCAGTGAAGGGAGGGGGACACACAATGAGCAGTTCTTC. The genes are TRBV2 and TRBJ2-1, with D perhaps TRBD1 or TRBD2 (6 bases each). V was pared by 1 base and J by 5 bases, with 12 bases between. CDR3 length equals 15 residues. Germline CDR1 reads SNHLY; CDR2 reads FYNNEI.